These 5 T cell receptor beta chains were all obtained from the same sample, sequenced in a study of T cells in Graves' hyperthyroidism and ophthalmopathy. Researchers took RNA transcripts and amplified the TCR beta CDR3 regions from them. HTBI primers were employed in a first-round RT-PCR of the TCR CDR3. TCRdb passed the multiplex PCR reads through MiXCR, listing each CDR3 protein once. The repertoire holds 650,000 to 700,000 distinct CDR3 sequences, with roughly 17% as singletons. Sequences were obtained from blood. The source of these receptors is a man aged 50-59 years with Graves' hyperthyroidism.

This clonotype has only a few counts. The gene calls are TRBV28 and TRBJ2-7; the D is unclear. This CDR3 spans 14 amino acids. Trimming took 7 bases from V and 1 from J, leaving 14 bases between them. Per germline, CDR1 MDHEN and CDR2 SYDVKM. The CDR3 spells CASNSRLESYEQYF. For the CDR3, the DNA is TGTGCCAGCAACTCCAGGTTGGAGTCCTACGAGCAGTACTTC.

This clonotype was counted many times. This chain joins TRBV2 and TRBJ1-2; tentatively, D is TRBD1 (5 bases). V was pared by 0 bases and J by 4 bases, with 9 bases between. The CDR3 length is 14 residues. Germline lookup yields CDR1 SNHLY and CDR2 FYNNEI. The CDR3 spells CASSEAGAGYGYTF. The CDR3, as DNA: TGTGCCAGCAGTGAAGCAGGGGCAGGCTATGGCTACACCTTC.

This clonotype showed up many times. The V gene is TRBV5-1, the J gene TRBJ2-7; 10 bases fit TRBD2. The V segment lost 2 bases and the J segment 2 bases; nucleotides outside the gene matches: 7. CDR3 size: 16 residues. Germline CDR1 and CDR2: SGHRS and YFSETQ. CDR3 in amino acids: CASSLYGLAATYEQYF. CDR3 DNA: TGCGCCAGCAGCTTATACGGACTAGCGGCTACCTACGAGCAGTACTTC.

This clonotype was found a few times. V and J are TRBV3-1 and TRBJ2-3; TRBD2 agrees at 7 bases. J gave up 0 bases and V 4 bases, and 4 bases lay outside the gene matches. This CDR3 spans 15 amino acids. CDR1 and CDR2 (germline): LGHDT, YNNKEL (reference sequence). CDR3 sequence: CASSRWEGSTDTQYF. CDR3 nucleotides: TGTGCCAGCAGCCGCTGGGAGGGGAGCACAGATACGCAGTATTTT.

This clonotype has a count of ten or more. This chain links TRBV6-1 with TRBJ1-5; TRBD1 matches 11 bases. The ends lost 2 bases at V and 5 bases at J; junction bases unmatched: 14. The CDR3 contains 19 residues. Germline V CDR1 and CDR2: MNHNS, SASEGT. DNA of the CDR3: TGTGCCAGCAGTGAAATGCTTGGGGGGGGGACAGGGGGGGATCAGCCCCAGCATTTT. This translates into CASSEMLGGGTGGDQPQHF.